The rows below give T cell receptor beta chains drawn from one sample of a study of CD8 T cells in Susac syndrome. MiXCR, run by TCRdb on the immunoSEQ multiplex PCR reads, gives a single entry per CDR3 protein. The table lists some 150,000 distinct CDR3 sequences, around 95% of them singletons, with 0.13% to 0.15% in the top ten. Sequenced input: CD8+ T cells from PBMCs. The receptor source for this set is a human donor with multiple sclerosis. CDR3s include the opening cysteine and the closing phenylalanine or tryptophan. The D gene is left open where the match is weak. A clone size is listed for some rows: how often the clone was seen (once, few, many), or a class if it is expanded.

TRBJ2-5 TRBV29-1 11 once - TGCAGCGTTGCAGGTCAAGAGACCCAGTACTTC CSVAGQETQYF
TRBJ2-7 TRBV20-1 15 - - TGCAGTGCTAGAGATTTGGAGGGGGGAGACTACGAGCAGTACTTC CSARDLEGGDYEQYF
TRBJ1-2 TRBV4-1 14 - TRBD1 TGCGCCAGCAGCCTCTTGGACAGGGGCTATGGCTACACCTTC CASSLLDRGYGYTF
TRBJ2-7 TRBV6-1 17 - TRBD1 TGTGCCAGCAGTGGCCCAGCCGGGACAGGGTTTTGGCACGAGCAGTACTTC CASSGPAGTGFWHEQYF
TRBJ1-1 TRBV7-9 18 - TRBD1 TGTGCCAGCAGCTTACGGACAGGGGTAAATCGTTTGAACACTGAAGCTTTCTTT CASSLRTGVNRLNTEAFF
TRBJ1-2 TRBV6-5 13 - - TGTGCCAGCAGGTTGAGTGTTTACTATGGCTACACCTTC CASRLSVYYGYTF
TRBJ1-2 TRBV30 16 - - TGTGCCTGGAGTGTACGGGTTCGCTGGGAGAACTATGGCTACACCTTC CAWSVRVRWENYGYTF
TRBJ1-5 TRBV12-5 14 once - TGTGCTAGTGGTTTGAGAGACGGGGATCAGCCCCAGCATTTT CASGLRDGDQPQHF
TRBJ1-1 TRBV7-9 15 once TRBD1 TGTGCCAGCAGCTTACCTCGGGACAGGAACACTGAAGCTTTCTTT CASSLPRDRNTEAFF
TRBJ1-6 TRBV15 14 - - TGTGCCACCAGCAGAGACCCCGAACAGTCACCCCTCCACTTT CATSRDPEQSPLHF
TRBJ2-3 TRBV2 13 - - TGTGCCAGCAAAGGGGGATTCACAGATACGCAGTATTTT CASKGGFTDTQYF
TRBJ2-7 TRBV9 15 - TRBD1 TGTGCCAGCAGTCCAACCGGGACAGTTTCCTACGAGCAGTACTTC CASSPTGTVSYEQYF
TRBJ1-1 TRBV4-1 17 - TRBD1 TGCGCCAGCAGCCTAAGGACAGGGACAGCCTTGAACACTGAAGCTTTCTTT CASSLRTGTALNTEAFF
TRBJ1-1 TRBV30 15 - - TGTGCCTGGACCCTGCCCCGTGTTGGGGACACTGAAGCTTTCTTT CAWTLPRVGDTEAFF
TRBJ1-1 TRBV3-1 12 - - TGTGCCAGCAGCCAGGGGGACACTGAAGCTTTCTTT CASSQGDTEAFF
TRBJ2-1 TRBV3-1 15 - TRBD2 TGTGCCAGCAGCCAAGGACTAGCGGATTACAATGAGCAGTTCTTC CASSQGLADYNEQFF
TRBJ2-3 TRBV29-1 14 - - TGCAGCGTTGAAAAGGGAGTGAGCACAGATACGCAGTATTTT CSVEKGVSTDTQYF
TRBJ1-2 TRBV5-7 14 - TRBD1 TGTGCCAGCAGCTTCGGGACAGGGCACTATGGCTACACCTTC CASSFGTGHYGYTF
TRBJ2-3 TRBV25-1 15 once TRBD2 TGTGCCAGCAGATTGGACGGGGGGGGCACAGATACGCAGTATTTT CASRLDGGGTDTQYF
TRBJ1-2 TRBV9 12 once - TGTGCCAGCAGCTACCTAGTCCGGGCACCCACCTTC CASSYLVRAPTF
TRBJ2-3 TRBV24-1 14 once - TGTGCCACCAGTGACCCCGCTAGGTCAGATACGCAGTATTTT CATSDPARSDTQYF
TRBJ2-3 TRBV7-9 18 - TRBD2 TGTGCCAGCAGCGCCCTAGCGGGGGCGAGGGAGAACACAGATACGCAGTATTTT CASSALAGARENTDTQYF
TRBJ2-3 TRBV2 15 - TRBD2 TGTGCCAGCAGTGATGGCGGGGGGCCCGCAGATACGCAGTATTTT CASSDGGGPADTQYF
TRBJ1-2 TRBV30 14 - - TGTGCCTGGAGTGAAACAGGGCGCGAGGAGGGCTACACCTTC CAWSETGREEGYTF
TRBJ1-2 TRBV29-1 13 - - TGCAGCGTTGCCGGACAGAGAAACTATGGCTACACCTTC CSVAGQRNYGYTF
TRBJ2-1 TRBV20-1 17 - TRBD2 TGCAGTGCTAGAGACAGCGGGGCTGCCACCTACTACAATGAGCAGTTCTTC CSARDSGAATYYNEQFF
TRBJ2-5 TRBV7-2 14 - TRBD2 TGTGCCAGCAGCTTAGATCCTAGCGGAGAGACCCAGTACTTC CASSLDPSGETQYF
TRBJ2-7 TRBV12-3/TRBV12-4 13 - - TGTGCCAGCAGACCGGGGGTGAGCGACGAGCAGTACTTC CASRPGVSDEQYF
TRBJ1-6 TRBV20-1 14 - - TGCAGTGCTAGAGTAGCTCAGCAAGGCGAACCCCTCCACTTT CSARVAQQGEPLHF
TRBJ2-7 TRBV20-1 18 - - TGCAGTGCTAGTTTTTTAGGCTGGGGAACAGGACATACCTACGAGCAGTACTTC CSASFLGWGTGHTYEQYF
TRBJ2-7 TRBV6-2/TRBV6-3 13 - - TGTGCCAGCGGGCCCACTTCTCCCTACGAGCAGTACTTC CASGPTSPYEQYF
TRBJ2-7 TRBV19 14 few - TGTGCCAGTAGTTACGGAGAGGGGCCCTACGAGCAGTACTTC CASSYGEGPYEQYF
TRBJ2-3 TRBV29-1 17 - TRBD2 TGCAGCGTTGAGGGGACTAGCGGGGGAAACCCCGCAGATACGCAGTATTTT CSVEGTSGGNPADTQYF
TRBJ1-3 TRBV25-1 19 - TRBD1 TGTGCCAGCAGTATCGCAGGGGGCGACTTTCCCCTTGCTGGAAACACCATATATTTT CASSIAGGDFPLAGNTIYF
TRBJ1-2 TRBV29-1 12 - - TGCAGCGCAGGACAGAGTAACTATGGCTACACCTTC CSAGQSNYGYTF